These T cell receptor beta chains were read from a single sample in a study of CD8+ T cells in alopecia areata. Sequencing used immunoSEQ multiplex PCR; TCRdb keeps in-frame clones, though not all of them. Counted here are around 120,000 clones, approximately 60% occurring once; the ten biggest clones make up around 6%. This material consisted of CD4+ T cells sorted from blood, taken at week 4, from a patient treated with tofacitinib. Source of these receptors: a human donor with alopecia areata. Each CDR3 is given with its conserved first and last residue. A D gene is named only where the DNA matches it firmly. Some rows mark clone size as missing; the rest say once, few, many or name a class of expanded clone.

d_call: TRBD1; clone_size: -; j_call: TRBJ2-5; v_call: TRBV7-6; cdr3_nt: TGTGCCAGCAGCTTATGGGACAGAGAGACCCAGTACTTC; cdr3_aa: CASSLWDRETQYF
d_call: TRBD1; clone_size: -; j_call: TRBJ2-7; v_call: TRBV4-2; cdr3_nt: TGTGCCAGCAGCCCCGGACAGGGAGGATCCTACGAGCAGTACTTC; cdr3_aa: CASSPGQGGSYEQYF
d_call: -; clone_size: -; j_call: TRBJ1-1; v_call: TRBV10-3; cdr3_nt: TGTGCCATCAGTGAGAAGGGTCTCACTGAAGCTTTCTTT; cdr3_aa: CAISEKGLTEAFF
d_call: TRBD2; clone_size: -; j_call: TRBJ2-5; v_call: TRBV25-1; cdr3_nt: TGTGCCAGCAGTCATCGACTAGCGGGAGGTGTGGAGACCCAGTACTTC; cdr3_aa: CASSHRLAGGVETQYF
d_call: TRBD1; clone_size: -; j_call: TRBJ2-6; v_call: TRBV2; cdr3_nt: TGTGCCAGCAGTGTTGGTTACGGGACAGGGGACAACGTCCTGACTTTC; cdr3_aa: CASSVGYGTGDNVLTF
d_call: -; clone_size: many; j_call: TRBJ1-4; v_call: TRBV7-9; cdr3_nt: TGTGCCAGCAGCTTCGAGGCAGAAAAACTGTTTTTT; cdr3_aa: CASSFEAEKLFF
d_call: -; clone_size: few; j_call: TRBJ2-6; v_call: TRBV10-3; cdr3_nt: TGTGCCATCAGCGACAGCTCTGGGGCCAACGTCCTGACTTTC; cdr3_aa: CAISDSSGANVLTF
d_call: TRBD1; clone_size: few; j_call: TRBJ1-2; v_call: TRBV29-1; cdr3_nt: TGCAGCGTTGATGAGGACAGGAAGTTCGGCGGCTACACCTTC; cdr3_aa: CSVDEDRKFGGYTF
d_call: -; clone_size: -; j_call: TRBJ1-5; v_call: TRBV2; cdr3_nt: TGTGCCAGCAGTCGGGATCAGCCCCAGCATTTT; cdr3_aa: CASSRDQPQHF
d_call: TRBD2; clone_size: -; j_call: TRBJ2-7; v_call: TRBV7-9; cdr3_nt: TGTGCCAGCAGCTCCGGACTAGCGGGAGTTCCCTACGAGCAGTACTTC; cdr3_aa: CASSSGLAGVPYEQYF
d_call: TRBD1; clone_size: -; j_call: TRBJ1-3; v_call: TRBV9; cdr3_nt: TGTGCCAGCAGCGGAGAGACAGGGAACACCATATATTTT; cdr3_aa: CASSGETGNTIYF
d_call: TRBD1; clone_size: -; j_call: TRBJ2-3; v_call: TRBV15; cdr3_nt: TGTGCCACCAGCATGCAGGACAGGTCTAGCACAGATACGCAGTATTTT; cdr3_aa: CATSMQDRSSTDTQYF
d_call: TRBD1; clone_size: few; j_call: TRBJ2-7; v_call: TRBV5-1; cdr3_nt: TGCGCCAGCAGCACTCGGACAGGAGACTACGAGCAGTACTTC; cdr3_aa: CASSTRTGDYEQYF
d_call: TRBD1; clone_size: few; j_call: TRBJ2-3; v_call: TRBV29-1; cdr3_nt: TGCAGCGTCCGGGACAGGGGGCGAGATACGCAGTATTTT; cdr3_aa: CSVRDRGRDTQYF
d_call: -; clone_size: -; j_call: TRBJ2-1; v_call: TRBV29-1; cdr3_nt: TGCAGCGTCGGGGGGCGGGACGTCAGTGAGCAGTTCTTC; cdr3_aa: CSVGGRDVSEQFF
d_call: -; clone_size: few; j_call: TRBJ2-3; v_call: TRBV15; cdr3_nt: TGTGCCACCAGCAGAGGGGTTGCGCAAGATACGCAGTATTTT; cdr3_aa: CATSRGVAQDTQYF
d_call: -; clone_size: -; j_call: TRBJ2-1; v_call: TRBV11-2; cdr3_nt: TGTGCCAGCAGCTTTGTAGGGGCCACCTCCTCCTACAATGAGCAGTTCTTC; cdr3_aa: CASSFVGATSSYNEQFF
d_call: TRBD1; clone_size: -; j_call: TRBJ2-3; v_call: TRBV10-3; cdr3_nt: TGTGCCATCACGACAGGGCTCACGGATACGCAGTATTTT; cdr3_aa: CAITTGLTDTQYF
d_call: -; clone_size: -; j_call: TRBJ1-1; v_call: TRBV11-2; cdr3_nt: TGTGCCAGCAGCTTCGGGACGGGTCTCACTGAAGCTTTCTTT; cdr3_aa: CASSFGTGLTEAFF
d_call: TRBD1; clone_size: -; j_call: TRBJ1-5; v_call: TRBV5-1; cdr3_nt: TGCGCCAGCAGCTGGACAGGGGAGGGCAATCAGCCCCAGCATTTT; cdr3_aa: CASSWTGEGNQPQHF
d_call: TRBD1; clone_size: -; j_call: TRBJ1-2; v_call: TRBV28; cdr3_nt: TGTGCCAGCAGTTTACTTAGGACAGGGAACTATGGCTACACCTTC; cdr3_aa: CASSLLRTGNYGYTF
d_call: -; clone_size: -; j_call: TRBJ2-7; v_call: TRBV7-2; cdr3_nt: TGTGCCAGCAGCTTGTACAGCTTTCCCTACGAGCAGTACTTC; cdr3_aa: CASSLYSFPYEQYF
d_call: -; clone_size: -; j_call: TRBJ2-1; v_call: TRBV29-1; cdr3_nt: TGCAGCGTGCTTAGGGGGGGCTACAATGAGCAGTTCTTC; cdr3_aa: CSVLRGGYNEQFF
d_call: -; clone_size: -; j_call: TRBJ2-5; v_call: TRBV5-1; cdr3_nt: TGCGCCAGCAGCTTTAACCAAGAGACCCAGTACTTC; cdr3_aa: CASSFNQETQYF
d_call: -; clone_size: -; j_call: TRBJ2-5; v_call: TRBV7-2; cdr3_nt: TGTGCCAGCAGCCCAATGGGCGAGACCCAGTACTTC; cdr3_aa: CASSPMGETQYF
d_call: -; clone_size: few; j_call: TRBJ2-7; v_call: TRBV5-4; cdr3_nt: TGTGCCAGCAGCTTGGGAGGGGAGCAGTACTTC; cdr3_aa: CASSLGGEQYF
d_call: -; clone_size: -; j_call: TRBJ2-6; v_call: TRBV4-2; cdr3_nt: TGTGCCAGCAGCCGGGGAAATCGCGCTTCTGGGGCCAACGTCCTGACTTTC; cdr3_aa: CASSRGNRASGANVLTF
d_call: -; clone_size: -; j_call: TRBJ2-5; v_call: TRBV29-1; cdr3_nt: TGCAGCGTTGAGACAGGTGTTGGAGAGACCCAGTACTTC; cdr3_aa: CSVETGVGETQYF
d_call: -; clone_size: -; j_call: TRBJ1-4; v_call: TRBV7-9; cdr3_nt: TGTGCCAGCAGCTTAGAAGAGGTCGAAAAACTGTTTTTT; cdr3_aa: CASSLEEVEKLFF
d_call: -; clone_size: -; j_call: TRBJ1-1; v_call: TRBV5-1; cdr3_nt: TGCGCCAGCAGCTTGGAGATGAACACTGAAGCTTTCTTT; cdr3_aa: CASSLEMNTEAFF
d_call: -; clone_size: few; j_call: TRBJ1-2; v_call: TRBV28; cdr3_nt: TGTGCCAGCAGTTTACCCTTCAGACAGCTTAGAGGCTACACCTTC; cdr3_aa: CASSLPFRQLRGYTF
d_call: -; clone_size: -; j_call: TRBJ2-3; v_call: TRBV29-1; cdr3_nt: TGCAGCGGAGACTGGAGCACAGATACGCAGTATTTT; cdr3_aa: CSGDWSTDTQYF
d_call: -; clone_size: -; j_call: TRBJ2-3; v_call: TRBV7-9; cdr3_nt: TGTGCCAGCAGCGAAGCGGGTGATACGCAGTATTTT; cdr3_aa: CASSEAGDTQYF
d_call: -; clone_size: -; j_call: TRBJ2-6; v_call: TRBV2; cdr3_nt: TGTGCCAAAAGGAGCTCTGGGGCCAACGTCCTGACTTTC; cdr3_aa: CAKRSSGANVLTF
d_call: -; clone_size: -; j_call: TRBJ1-2; v_call: TRBV11-2; cdr3_nt: TGTGCCAGCAGGCAGGGGCGTCGAGACTATGGCTACACCTTC; cdr3_aa: CASRQGRRDYGYTF
d_call: -; clone_size: once; j_call: TRBJ2-5; v_call: TRBV20-1; cdr3_nt: TGCAGTGCCCTCGGGGAGACCCAGTACTTC; cdr3_aa: CSALGETQYF
d_call: -; clone_size: -; j_call: TRBJ2-5; v_call: TRBV6-1; cdr3_nt: TGTGCCAGCAGTGCCCGGGACAACCAAGAGACCCAGTACTTC; cdr3_aa: CASSARDNQETQYF
d_call: -; clone_size: -; j_call: TRBJ2-3; v_call: TRBV30; cdr3_nt: TGTGCCTGGACCATGCGGGGCTACAGCACAGATACGCAGTATTTT; cdr3_aa: CAWTMRGYSTDTQYF
d_call: TRBD1; clone_size: -; j_call: TRBJ2-3; v_call: TRBV30; cdr3_nt: TGTGCCTGGAGTGGGGGGACAGCGCTCACAGATACGCAGTATTTT; cdr3_aa: CAWSGGTALTDTQYF
d_call: -; clone_size: -; j_call: TRBJ1-1; v_call: TRBV18; cdr3_nt: TGTGCCAGCTCACAGGCAGCGAACACTGAAGCTTTCTTT; cdr3_aa: CASSQAANTEAFF
d_call: TRBD2; clone_size: -; j_call: TRBJ2-5; v_call: TRBV7-2; cdr3_nt: TGTGCCGGGACTATCGAAGAGACCCAGTACTTC; cdr3_aa: CAGTIEETQYF
d_call: -; clone_size: few; j_call: TRBJ1-2; v_call: TRBV20-1; cdr3_nt: TGCAGTGCTAGGGACATCGCCTTCACACTCTTC; cdr3_aa: CSARDIAFTLF
d_call: TRBD2; clone_size: few; j_call: TRBJ2-1; v_call: TRBV10-3; cdr3_nt: TGTGCCATCAGCGGACTAGCGGGGGGAGGCTTTGAGGATGAGCAGTTCTTC; cdr3_aa: CAISGLAGGGFEDEQFF
d_call: -; clone_size: -; j_call: TRBJ1-1; v_call: TRBV29-1; cdr3_nt: TGCAGCGGTGGAGGGCTTCACGAGGACACTGAAGCTTTCTTT; cdr3_aa: CSGGGLHEDTEAFF
d_call: TRBD2; clone_size: few; j_call: TRBJ2-1; v_call: TRBV7-2; cdr3_nt: TGTGCCAGCAGGGACGGACTAGCGGGGGGGCATGAGCAGTTCTTC; cdr3_aa: CASRDGLAGGHEQFF
d_call: -; clone_size: -; j_call: TRBJ1-1; v_call: TRBV4-1; cdr3_nt: TGCGCCAGCAGCCTCGGACACGCTGATGAAGCTTTCTTT; cdr3_aa: CASSLGHADEAFF
d_call: -; clone_size: -; j_call: TRBJ2-2; v_call: TRBV7-2; cdr3_nt: TGTGCCAGCAGAGCTACGCTGGTCGCCGGGGAGCTGTTTTTT; cdr3_aa: CASRATLVAGELFF
d_call: -; clone_size: -; j_call: TRBJ2-3; v_call: TRBV28; cdr3_nt: TGTGCCAGCAGTTCGCCTACACAGCTAGATACGCAGTATTTT; cdr3_aa: CASSSPTQLDTQYF
d_call: -; clone_size: few; j_call: TRBJ1-3; v_call: TRBV19; cdr3_nt: TGTGCCAGTAGTATCAATCAGGGGGGAAACACCATATATTTT; cdr3_aa: CASSINQGGNTIYF
d_call: -; clone_size: -; j_call: TRBJ1-5; v_call: TRBV30; cdr3_nt: TGTGCCTGGAGTGCCCCCGGGACGGGCTTCAATCAGCCCCAGCATTTT; cdr3_aa: CAWSAPGTGFNQPQHF